This is a list of T cell receptor beta chains from one sample in a study of cytomegalovirus exposure and HLA in healthy donors. Produced via immunoSEQ multiplex PCR; TCRdb's table is partial and in-frame only. Seen here are roughly 190,000 clones, around 84% observed once, and the top ten hold 1.5% to 2%. The sample comprised PBMCs. Every receptor here comes from a woman aged 18-35 years in good health and CMV-seronegative. CDR3s include the opening cysteine and the closing phenylalanine or tryptophan. D genes are given only for firm matches. A clone size is listed for some rows: how often the clone was seen (once, few, many), or a class if it is expanded.

abundance	d_gene	v_gene	len	j_gene	CDR3nt	CDR3aa
-	-	TRBV19	13	TRBJ2-3	TGTGCCAGCCAGGCCGACCACACAGATACGCAGTATTTT	CASQADHTDTQYF
-	-	TRBV6-5	12	TRBJ1-1	TGTGCCAGCCGGGGGGAGGGAACTGAAGCTTTCTTT	CASRGEGTEAFF
-	-	TRBV29-1	13	TRBJ1-1	TGCAGCGTTGAGTTCAGGAAAGGCACTGAAGCTTTCTTT	CSVEFRKGTEAFF
-	-	TRBV5-4	15	TRBJ1-1	TGTGCCAGCAGCTTGGCCCCGGGGTTGAACACTGAAGCTTTCTTT	CASSLAPGLNTEAFF
-	-	TRBV10-3	12	TRBJ1-5	TGTGCCGGACAGTCGCCGGGTCAGCCCCAGCATTTT	CAGQSPGQPQHF
-	TRBD2	TRBV30	18	TRBJ2-7	TGTGCCTGGAGTGTAGGGATCTTTGGGTCGGGAGGGCAATACGAGCAGTACTTC	CAWSVGIFGSGGQYEQYF
-	-	TRBV5-1	12	TRBJ1-1	TGCGCCAGCAGTGAGCAGAACACTGAAGCTTTCTTT	CASSEQNTEAFF
-	-	TRBV5-6	14	TRBJ2-7	TGTGCCAGCAGCCCTTCGACTAGTTCCTACGAGCAGTACTTC	CASSPSTSSYEQYF
-	-	TRBV9	13	TRBJ2-7	TGTGCCAGCAGCGTAGGGGAGCCTCTGGTGCAGTACTTC	CASSVGEPLVQYF
-	TRBD1	TRBV7-8	16	TRBJ2-5	TGTGCCAGCAGCTTAGATCCGGGACAGGGTTTTGTCGGGCAGTACTTC	CASSLDPGQGFVGQYF
-	TRBD2	TRBV5-1	15	TRBJ2-2	TGCGCCAGCAGCTTGACTAGCGGAAGCACCGGGGAGCTGTTTTTT	CASSLTSGSTGELFF
-	TRBD1	TRBV27	14	TRBJ1-4	TGTGCCAGCAGTTCACAGGGGGTACGTGAAAAACTGTTTTTT	CASSSQGVREKLFF
-	TRBD1	TRBV19	17	TRBJ1-5	TGTGCCAGTAAAAGGAACAGGGGGCCATCCGCCCATCGGCCCCAGCATTTT	CASKRNRGPSAHRPQHF
-	-	TRBV7-9	16	TRBJ1-3	TGTGCCAGCAGGCCGGGACACTTGAGCTCTGGAAACACCATATATTTT	CASRPGHLSSGNTIYF
-	-	TRBV19	14	TRBJ1-1	TGTGCCAGTCAGAATACAGAGCTATACACTGAAGCTTTCTTT	CASQNTELYTEAFF
few	TRBD1	TRBV28	14	TRBJ1-1	TGTGCCAGCAGACCCGGGACAGGGTTCACTGAAGCTTTCTTT	CASRPGTGFTEAFF
-	TRBD2	TRBV10-2	15	TRBJ2-7	TGCGCCAGCAGTGAGCCCTCAGCGGGGACGTACGAGCAGTACTTC	CASSEPSAGTYEQYF
-	-	TRBV19	16	TRBJ1-5	TGTGCCAGTAGTTCGTTTGGGAGGGCAGGCAATCAGCCCCAGCATTTT	CASSSFGRAGNQPQHF
-	-	TRBV7-9	19	TRBJ1-1	TGTGCCAGCAGCTCCAGACAGGCGACTACTGTTGAAGGTGGCACTGAAGCTTTCTTT	CASSSRQATTVEGGTEAFF
-	TRBD2	TRBV11-2	16	TRBJ2-3	TGTGCCAGCCAAATATTGCAGGGCGGGAGGACAGATACGCAGTATTTT	CASQILQGGRTDTQYF
-	TRBD1	TRBV5-1	14	TRBJ1-1	TGCGCCAGCAGCGTCGGACAGGCCAACACTGAAGCTTTCTTT	CASSVGQANTEAFF
-	-	TRBV19	14	TRBJ1-1	TGTGCCACGTCGTGGGGGGGGGATACCACTGAAGCTTTCTTT	CATSWGGDTTEAFF
-	TRBD2	TRBV5-1	16	TRBJ2-1	TGCGCCAGCAGCTTGGCGGGGGGACTTTCCTACAATGAGCAGTTCTTC	CASSLAGGLSYNEQFF
-	TRBD2	TRBV27	16	TRBJ2-7	TGTGCCAGCAGTCTACTAGCGGGGGGGAGCTCCTACGAGCAGTACTTC	CASSLLAGGSSYEQYF
many	-	TRBV29-1	18	TRBJ1-1	TGCAGCGTTGAAGATCCGACCGGGGGGCCCCATCTCAACACTGAAGCTTTCTTT	CSVEDPTGGPHLNTEAFF
-	-	TRBV27	12	TRBJ2-2	TGTGCCAGCAGTTTAACGGGCGGGGAGCTGTTTTTT	CASSLTGGELFF
-	-	TRBV5-8	14	TRBJ1-1	TGTGCCAGCAGCTATAGGGGCGTGAACACTGAAGCTTTCTTT	CASSYRGVNTEAFF
-	TRBD1	TRBV29-1	20	TRBJ2-6	TGCAGCGTTGAAGTTAGGGACAGGGGTACAGCCTTCTTTGGGGCCAACGTCCTGACTTTC	CSVEVRDRGTAFFGANVLTF
-	TRBD1	TRBV4-1	15	TRBJ2-1	TGCGCCAGCAGGCCTGGACAGGCGCCCAACAATGAGCAGTTCTTC	CASRPGQAPNNEQFF
once	-	TRBV7-5	16	TRBJ1-5	TGTGCCAGAAGCTTATACCCGACAGGGAAGGAGCAGCCCCAGCATTTT	CARSLYPTGKEQPQHF
-	-	TRBV18	14	TRBJ2-1	TGTGCCAGCTCACGATATGGAGGGGACAATGAGCAGTTCTTC	CASSRYGGDNEQFF
-	TRBD1	TRBV7-9	15	TRBJ1-1	TGTGCCAGCAGCCTAGATGGACAGGCCAACACTGAAGCTTTCTTT	CASSLDGQANTEAFF
-	TRBD1	TRBV5-1	15	TRBJ1-1	TGCGCCAGCAGCGGCACCAGGGGGCAAGTCACTGAAGCTTTCTTT	CASSGTRGQVTEAFF
-	-	TRBV6-5	15	TRBJ2-1	TGTGCCAGCAGTGGGCACGCGAAGACCTACAATGAGCAGTTCTTC	CASSGHAKTYNEQFF
-	TRBD1	TRBV10-3	16	TRBJ1-3	TGTGCCATCAGTGAGTCGACAGGGGGGTACGGAAACACCATATATTTT	CAISESTGGYGNTIYF
-	TRBD2	TRBV4-3	16	TRBJ2-4	TGCGCCAGCAGCCAGGCTGTTCCGGGACTAGGAAACATTCAGTACTTC	CASSQAVPGLGNIQYF
-	TRBD1	TRBV7-8	15	TRBJ2-7	TGTGCCAGCAGCTTAGTCGGGACAGGGACCTACGAGCAGTACTTC	CASSLVGTGTYEQYF